Given below is one T cell receptor beta chain in context. These data come from a study of Tregs in tolerant kidney transplant recipients. V shed 4 bases and J shed 4 bases, with 18 bases lying between them. The CDR3 is 15 residues long. Germline assignment: CDR1 SGDLS and CDR2 YYNGEE. The repertoire was sequenced with immunoSEQ multiplex PCR; TCRdb's copy has only in-frame clones and lacks some. The sample yields over 50,000 clones, roughly 88% seen once. The J gene is TRBJ2-7, the V gene TRBV9, with D possibly matching TRBD2 (7 bases). The receptor was derived from a human donor who received a combined kidney and bone marrow transplant. Sequenced material: Tregs from blood, taken before the transplant. In nucleotides, the CDR3 is TGTGCCAGCAGCCGAGGCGGGGGCGCTCGGTACGAGCAGTACTTC. This translates into CASSRGGGARYEQYF. The full variable domain, with the rest looked up from reference TRBV9 and TRBJ2-7, is DSGVTQTPKHLITATGQRVTLRCSPRSGDLSVYWYQQSLDQGLQFLIQYYNGEERAKGNILERFSAQQFPDLHSELNLSSLELGDSALYFCASSRGGGARYEQYFGPGTRLTVT.